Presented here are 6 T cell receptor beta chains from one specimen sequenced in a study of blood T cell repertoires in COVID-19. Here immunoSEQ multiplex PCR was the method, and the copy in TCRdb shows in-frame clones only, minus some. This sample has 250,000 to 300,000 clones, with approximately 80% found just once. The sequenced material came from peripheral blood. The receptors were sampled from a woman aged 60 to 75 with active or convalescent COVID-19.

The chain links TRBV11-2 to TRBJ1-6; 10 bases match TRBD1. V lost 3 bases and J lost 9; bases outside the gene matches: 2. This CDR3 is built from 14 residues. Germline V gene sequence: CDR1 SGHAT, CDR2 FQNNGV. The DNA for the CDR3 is TGTGCCAGCAGCTTGGGACAGGGGACTTCACCCCTCCACTTT. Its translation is CASSLGQGTSPLHF.

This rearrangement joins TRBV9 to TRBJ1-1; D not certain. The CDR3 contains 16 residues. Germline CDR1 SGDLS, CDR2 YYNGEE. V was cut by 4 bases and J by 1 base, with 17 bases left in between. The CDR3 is CASSSSRRAKNTEAFF. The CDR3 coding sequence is TGTGCCAGCAGCTCAAGTCGGAGGGCGAAGAACACTGAAGCTTTCTTT.

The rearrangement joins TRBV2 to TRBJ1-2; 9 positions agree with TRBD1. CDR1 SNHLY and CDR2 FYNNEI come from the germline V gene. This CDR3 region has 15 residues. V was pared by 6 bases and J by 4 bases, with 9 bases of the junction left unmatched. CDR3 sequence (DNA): TGTGCCAGCAGAGCGTCACAGGGGGCTGGCTATGGCTACACCTTC. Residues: CASRASQGAGYGYTF.

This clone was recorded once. The chain's CDR3 is CASRPGTGLNFEAFF. For the CDR3, the DNA is TGTGCCAGCAGACCTGGGACAGGGCTGAACTTTGAAGCTTTCTTT. The rearrangement joins TRBV6-2 or TRBV6-3 to TRBJ1-1; 9 nucleotides align to TRBD1. The junction had 12 bases not matched to a gene; V was cut back by 6 bases and J by 7 bases. This CDR3 has 15 amino acids. The germline gives CDR1 MNHEY, CDR2 SVGEGT.

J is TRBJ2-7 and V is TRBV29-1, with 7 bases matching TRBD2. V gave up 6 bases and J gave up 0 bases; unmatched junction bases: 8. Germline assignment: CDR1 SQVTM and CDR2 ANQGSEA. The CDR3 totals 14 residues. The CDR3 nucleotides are TGCAGCGTCTTGACTAGCCTGAGCTCCTACGAGCAGTACTTC. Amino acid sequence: CSVLTSLSSYEQYF.

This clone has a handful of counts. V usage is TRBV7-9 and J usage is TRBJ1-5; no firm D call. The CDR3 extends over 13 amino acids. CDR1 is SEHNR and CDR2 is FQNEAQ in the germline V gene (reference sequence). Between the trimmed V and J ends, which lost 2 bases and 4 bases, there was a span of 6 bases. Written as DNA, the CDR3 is TGTGCCAGCAGCTTACCCGGGAATCAGCCCCAGCATTTT. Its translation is CASSLPGNQPQHF.